Listed below are T cell receptor beta chains from one sample, sequenced in a study of CXCR3-negative and CXCR3-positive naive CD8 T cells. TCRdb derives one entry per CDR3 protein from the 5' RACE reads, leaving out DNA. The sample totals around 50,000 distinct CDR3 sequences. The sample comprised naive CXCR3- CD8+ T cells from blood. The origin of the receptors is a human donor in good health. Some clones in this sample may be carry-over from other donors' samples. The CDR3 runs from the conserved cysteine through the conserved F or W.

j_call,v_call,cdr3_aa
TRBJ1-5,TRBV12-3/TRBV12-4,CASSWDGDQPQHF
TRBJ2-1,TRBV5-4,CASTGSGEQFF
TRBJ2-7,TRBV29-1,CSVLNRVDEQYF
TRBJ1-1,TRBV7-9,CASSMGHLNTEAFF
TRBJ1-6,TRBV12-3/TRBV12-4,CASSFPYNSPLHF
TRBJ2-7,TRBV12-3/TRBV12-4,CASSPGTGAGEYF
TRBJ2-7,TRBV20-1,CSATSGTSLHEQYF
TRBJ2-2,TRBV19,CASSNRDGTGELFF
TRBJ1-2,TRBV13,CASSTGQAYGYTF
TRBJ2-7,TRBV7-8,CASSLTQGANHEQYF
TRBJ2-1,TRBV9,CASSNPGQGPPTPYNEQFF
TRBJ2-7,TRBV28,CASSRTVDRLGHEQYF
TRBJ2-3,TRBV20-1,CSAWPSGELTDTQYF
TRBJ2-7,TRBV29-1,CSVEGSGRASSYEQYF
TRBJ2-7,TRBV3-1,CASSLEGQGPYEQYF
TRBJ2-7,TRBV20-1,CSAPGGGYEQYF
TRBJ2-7,TRBV12-3/TRBV12-4,CASASGLAPYEQYF
TRBJ1-1,TRBV2,CASSEDWLGTEAFF
TRBJ2-2,TRBV28,CASSLWSGRAAGELFF
TRBJ1-5,TRBV5-5,CASSLVADINQPQHF
TRBJ1-6,TRBV7-6,CASSSKNIPNSPLHF
TRBJ2-5,TRBV6-5,CASSYEGGARETQYF
TRBJ2-7,TRBV7-9,CASSSPGDRGGYEQYF
TRBJ2-1,TRBV4-3,CASSQGVGEGGNEQFF
TRBJ2-7,TRBV19,CASSIGLAGGYEQYF